The 27 T cell receptor beta chains below all came from one sample that was sequenced in a study of regulatory T cells in long-lasting Graves disease. Arm-PCR of CDR3 regions and iRepertoire HTBI primers were the basis on which TCR beta libraries were built. TCRdb redid the calling of the multiplex PCR reads with MiXCR, one entry per CDR3 protein. Here the sample spans around 400,000 distinct CDR3 sequences, 15% to 19% being singletons. Time point defined: newly diagnosed GD, antithyroid drugs for less than 3 months. Generation of the TCR library employed RNA extracted from PBMCs. The input for sequencing was peripheral blood mononuclear cells (PBMCs), taken at new diagnosis, from a patient treated with antithyroid drugs. The receptors shown here come from a female donor with Graves disease.

The table lists this clonotype with many counts. The genes are TRBV10-3 and TRBJ2-5, with D maybe TRBD1 (6 bases). The germline V and J ends were trimmed by 4 bases and 4 bases, with 16 bases remaining between them. This CDR3 spans 15 amino acids. CDR1 and CDR2 from the germline V gene are ENHRY and SYGVKD. This CDR3 reads CAISGSELGAETQYF. CDR3 nucleotide sequence: TGTGCCATCAGTGGGTCTGAACTGGGGGCAGAGACCCAGTACTTC.

This clonotype was seen repeatedly, ten times or more. This chain connects TRBV2 to TRBJ2-5; a possible D gene is TRBD2 (5 bases). There are 16 residues in the CDR3. Between the trimmed V and J ends, which lost 3 bases and 5 bases, there was a span of 19 bases. Germline-derived CDR1 and CDR2 are SNHLY and FYNNEI. In DNA form, the CDR3 reads TGTGCCAGCAGTGAGCGAGAGGGCGCCCTGGCGGAGACCCAGTACTTC. Residues: CASSEREGALAETQYF.

This clonotype was observed at least ten times. The chain employs TRBV20-1 and TRBJ2-1; D call uncertain. The CDR3 extends over 10 amino acids. Germline V gene lookup returns CDR1 DFQATT and CDR2 SNEGSKA (reference sequence). The germline V and J ends were trimmed by 7 bases and 10 bases, with 11 bases remaining between them. The CDR3 loop reads CSVPDGEQFF. The CDR3 region has the DNA TGCAGTGTACCGGACGGGGAGCAGTTCTTC.

This clonotype has a count of ten or more. The rearrangement links TRBV6-5 to TRBJ2-5, with D possibly being TRBD2 (5 bases). The V gene's germline CDR1 is MNHEY and CDR2 SVGAGI. CDR3 length equals 17 residues. V dropped 2 bases and J dropped 2 bases, with 18 bases sitting between them. The CDR3 coding sequence is TGTGCCAGCAGTTACGATCGGGCTGGAGCGGCTCAAGAGACCCAGTACTTC. Translating it yields CASSYDRAGAAQETQYF.

This clonotype was seen more than once but under ten times. The chain recombines TRBV5-5 with TRBJ1-5, with TRBD1 identical over 8 bases. The V and J ends lost 4 bases and 4 bases, in that order; junction bases with no gene match: 7. From germline, CDR1 is SGHKS and CDR2 YYEKEE (reference sequence). The CDR3 has 15 residues. The CDR3 loop is CASSPQGVTNQPQHF. DNA of the CDR3: TGTGCCAGCAGCCCACAGGGGGTTACTAATCAGCCCCAGCATTTT.

This clonotype was seen at least ten times. The V call is TRBV6-1, the J call TRBJ2-7; D is unresolved. The V end was cut by 2 bases, the J end by 3 bases, with 14 bases between. The germline V gene encodes CDR1 MNHNS and CDR2 SASEGT. The length of the CDR3 is 15 residues. CDR3 sequence (DNA): TGTGCCAGCAGTGAATGGTTGGACGTGATCTACGAGCAGTACTTC. Its translation is CASSEWLDVIYEQYF.

This clonotype was seen ten or more times. This chain connects TRBV27 to TRBJ1-1; D possibly corresponds to TRBD1 (5 bases). This CDR3 contains 12 residues. Germline V lookup: CDR1 MNHEY, CDR2 SMNVEV (reference sequence). V was clipped by 6 bases and J by 6 bases, with 11 bases between them. As DNA, the CDR3 is TGTGCCAGCAGGAGTCTCAGGGCTGAAGCTTTCTTT. Translating gives CASRSLRAEAFF.

This clonotype was detected many times. This chain links TRBV6-1 with TRBJ2-3, with TRBD2 matching over 13 bases. The V gene's germline CDR1 is MNHNS and CDR2 SASEGT. There are 15 residues in the CDR3. V gave up 5 bases and J gave up 6 bases; unmatched junction bases: 5. As DNA, the CDR3 is TGTGCCAGCAGTCGACTAGCGGGGGGCGGGGATACGCAGTATTTT. The encoded protein is CASSRLAGGGDTQYF.

Remarks on this clonotype: It differs at one base from a far larger clone, so likely a read error. The chain combines TRBV6-5 with TRBJ2-7, with TRBD2 identical over 7 bases. J was trimmed by 5 bases and V by 4 bases; bases with no gene match: 8. The CDR3 runs to 14 residues. Germline lookup yields CDR1 MNHEY and CDR2 SVGAGI. The CDR3 region is CASSWGTIGDEQYF. DNA for the CDR3: TGTGCCAGCAGTTGGGGGACTATTGGGGACGAGCAGTACTTC.

With regard to this clonotype: A read error may explain this, as a much larger clone is one base away. V gene TRBV3-1 combines with J gene TRBJ2-1; D is unresolved. Germline CDR1 and CDR2: LGHDT and YNNKEL (reference sequence). V lost 3 bases, J lost 13 bases, and 22 bases lay in between. The CDR3 is made up of 15 amino acids. The CDR3 loop reads CASSQLAGSQETQFF. In nucleotides, the CDR3 is TGTGCCAGCAGCCAGTTGGCAGGCAGCCAAGAGACCCAGTTCTTC.

V usage is TRBV6-2 or TRBV6-3 and J usage is TRBJ2-7; TRBD1 matches at 11 bases. This CDR3 has 14 amino acids. Germline CDR1 and CDR2: MNHEY and SVGEGT. Trimming at V came to 8 bases and at J to 4 bases, leaving 7 bases not matched to a gene. The CDR3 region has the DNA TGTGCCAGCCATCGGACAGGGGGCTTGTACGAGCAGTACTTC. Translating it yields CASHRTGGLYEQYF.

In regard to this clonotype: A far larger clone is a single base away, which makes a read error likely. The V call is TRBV20-1, the J call TRBJ2-1; 12 bases align to TRBD2. V lost 5 bases and J lost 10; bases outside the gene matches: 24. The germline V gene has CDR1 DFQATT and CDR2 SNEGSKA (reference sequence). The CDR3 contains 19 residues. The CDR3 loop reads CSAATLRASGRAEGNEQFF. CDR3 coding DNA: TGCAGTGCTGCTACTTTGAGGGCTAGCGGGAGGGCAGAAGGGAACGAGCAGTTCTTC.

This clonotype was seen repeatedly, ten times or more. J is TRBJ1-5 and V is TRBV6-5, with D uncertain. This CDR3 is 15 amino acids long. The germline V and J ends were trimmed by 2 bases and 4 bases, with 12 bases remaining between them. The germline gives CDR1 MNHEY, CDR2 SVGAGI. The CDR3 DNA is TGTGCCAGCAGTTACATCCCAGGAGAGAATCAGCCCCAGCATTTT. It yields the protein CASSYIPGENQPQHF.

The J gene is TRBJ2-5, the V gene TRBV20-1, with 16 bases fitting TRBD2. J gave up 9 bases and V 5 bases, and 3 bases lay outside the gene matches. CDR3 size: 13 residues. CDR1 DFQATT and CDR2 SNEGSKA come from the germline V gene (reference sequence). The CDR3 here is CSAGTSGRGAQYF. Here the CDR3 DNA reads TGCAGTGCTGGGACTAGCGGGAGGGGGGCCCAGTACTTC.

This chain uses TRBV5-4 with TRBJ1-2, with 11 bases matching TRBD1. With V trimmed by 5 bases and J by 2 bases, 8 bases remained unmatched. CDR1 and CDR2 from the germline V gene are SGHNT and YYREEE (reference sequence). This CDR3 contains 16 residues. The CDR3 sequence is CASSPGTGGSNYGYTF. CDR3 DNA: TGTGCCAGCAGTCCCGGGACAGGGGGTTCGAACTATGGCTACACCTTC.

This clonotype was recorded many times. The V call is TRBV2, the J call TRBJ1-2; D possibly corresponds to TRBD1 (6 bases). The germline V gene encodes CDR1 SNHLY and CDR2 FYNNEI. The CDR3 spans 15 residues. Trimming removed 7 bases at V and 2 bases at J, with 17 bases between. The CDR3 DNA is TGTGCCAGCACTGGGGAAGGACAGCTCAACTATGGCTACACCTTC. Its translation is CASTGEGQLNYGYTF.

The rearrangement links TRBV27 to TRBJ2-1, with D unclear. CDR3 length: 8 residues. Looked up from germline, CDR1 is MNHEY and CDR2 is SMNVEV (reference sequence). V was pared by 7 bases and J by 8 bases, with 0 bases between. Written as DNA, the CDR3 is TGTGCCAGCAATGAGCAGTTCTTC. It codes for CASNEQFF.

This clonotype was seen many times. This sequence joins TRBV7-2 and TRBJ2-1, with 9 bases identical to TRBD2. There are 15 residues in the CDR3. CDR1 is SGHTA and CDR2 is FQGNSA in the germline V gene. V trimming: 3 bases; J trimming: 6 bases; junction bases outside the gene matches: 6. The CDR3 loop is CASSLQATSGNEQFF. The CDR3 DNA reads as TGTGCCAGCAGCTTGCAGGCGACTAGCGGCAATGAGCAGTTCTTC. The whole variable domain, filled in from reference TRBV7-2 and TRBJ2-1, reads GAGVSQSPSNKVTEKGKDVELRCDPISGHTALYWYRQSLGQGLEFLIYFQGNSAPDKSGLPSDRFSAERTGGSVSTLTIQRTQQEDSAVYLCASSLQATSGNEQFFGPGTRLTVL.

For this clonotype: A read error may produce the germline difference seen at one junction end. V is TRBV20-1 and J is TRBJ2-5, with D maybe TRBD1 (6 bases). The CDR3 is 13 amino acids. The V gene's germline CDR1 is DFQATT and CDR2 SNEGSKA (reference sequence). The CDR3 loop is CSARWTAKETQCF. CDR3 sequence (DNA): TGCAGTGCTAGATGGACAGCCAAAGAGACCCAGTGCTTC.

This chain uses TRBV7-8 with TRBJ1-5; D remains unclear. This CDR3 comprises 16 residues. From germline, CDR1 is SGHVS and CDR2 FQNEAQ. Deletions cut 1 base from V and 0 bases from J, with 10 bases between. DNA of the CDR3: TGTGCCAGCAGCTTAGTTACAGCTTATAGCAATCAGCCCCAGCATTTT. This translates into CASSLVTAYSNQPQHF.

This clonotype occurred many times. The chain employs TRBV6-1 and TRBJ1-5; a weak D match, TRBD1 (5 bases). CDR1 is MNHNS and CDR2 is SASEGT in the germline V gene. The V end was cut by 7 bases, the J end by 6 bases, with 25 bases between. The CDR3 spans 17 residues. The CDR3 protein is CASTTQETGVWTQPQHF. The CDR3 DNA reads TGTGCCAGCACAACTCAAGAAACGGGGGTCTGGACTCAGCCCCAGCATTTT.

The J gene is TRBJ2-7, the V gene TRBV29-1, with D tentatively TRBD2 (5 bases). This CDR3 comprises 15 residues. Germline CDR1 reads SQVTM; CDR2 reads ANQGSEA. V was cut by 0 bases and J by 2 bases, with 14 bases left in between. As DNA, the CDR3 is TGCAGCGTTGAAGATCGGTGGGAGTCAACCTACGAGCAGTACTTC. This gives the protein CSVEDRWESTYEQYF.

The sample holds many counts of this clonotype. The rearrangement links TRBV5-1 to TRBJ2-7, with D unresolved. V was clipped by 4 bases and J by 6 bases, with 11 bases between them. Germline CDR1 and CDR2: SGHRS and YFSETQ. The CDR3 runs 12 residues. The CDR3: CASSPDLLEQYF. The CDR3 DNA sequence: TGCGCCAGCAGCCCCGACCTGCTCGAGCAGTACTTC. Based on the CDR3 plus reference TRBV5-1 and TRBJ2-7, the full variable domain is KAGVTQTPRYLIKTRGQQVTLSCSPISGHRSVSWYQQTPGQGLQFLFEYFSETQRNKGNFPGRFSGRQFSNSRSEMNVSTLELGDSALYLCASSPDLLEQYFGPGTRLTVT.

This clonotype was picked up many times. The genes are TRBV7-2 and TRBJ1-1, with a tentative D call TRBD1 (5 bases). The V and J ends lost 6 bases and 0 bases respectively, with 14 bases between them. The length of the CDR3 is 15 residues. Germline values: CDR1 SGHTA, CDR2 FQGNSA. The DNA of the CDR3 is TGTGCCAGCAGACACCGACAGTTCATGAACACTGAAGCTTTCTTT. It yields the protein CASRHRQFMNTEAFF.

This clonotype was seen at least ten times. The chain has TRBV27 and TRBJ2-1, with 11 bases that match TRBD2. Germline V gene data show CDR1 as MNHEY and CDR2 as SMNVEV (reference sequence). J lost 9 bases, V lost 4 bases, and 8 bases had no gene match. This CDR3 is 15 amino acids long. Here the CDR3 DNA reads TGTGCCAGCAGTTCCCTAGCGGGAGGTGGCATTGAGCAGTTCTTC. Its translation is CASSSLAGGGIEQFF.

This clonotype appeared a few times. This chain connects TRBV7-9 to TRBJ2-7; D is perhaps TRBD1 or TRBD2 (6 bases each). Germline CDR1 and CDR2: SEHNR and FQNEAQ (reference sequence). The germline V and J ends were trimmed by 2 bases and 5 bases, with 16 bases remaining between them. This CDR3 comprises 15 residues. CDR3 sequence (DNA): TGTGCCAGCAGCTTAATGGGGGGCTCAATTGACGAGCAGTACTTC. Amino acids: CASSLMGGSIDEQYF.

Ten or more counts support this clonotype. V is TRBV7-3 and J is TRBJ2-3; maybe TRBD1 (5 bases). Between the trimmed V and J ends, which lost 4 bases and 1 base, there was a span of 15 bases. From germline, CDR1 is SGHTA and CDR2 FQGTGA. This CDR3 has 16 amino acids. CDR3 in amino acids: CASSSSVTVGTDTQYF. DNA of the CDR3: TGTGCCAGCAGCTCCTCGGTGACAGTGGGCACAGATACGCAGTATTTT.